The next 8 T cell receptor beta chains were all read from a single sample in a study of Ad26.COV2.S vaccination and SARS-CoV-2 variants. The sample's treatment: roughly 19 received Ad26.COV2.S at low or high dose, single or two shots; five or six received placebo; per-sample allocation not given. The study sampled participants on day 63 after the first vaccine or placebo injection. Generated by immunoSEQ multiplex PCR, the TCRdb table keeps only in-frame clones and is missing some. The sample consists of 300,000 to 500,000 clones, 70% to 90% of them appearing once. Sequencing was performed on peripheral blood, taken in a trial of Ad26.COV2.S vaccine versus placebo. The receptor set was obtained from a person aged 18 to 59 who received the Ad26.COV2.S COVID-19 vaccine or a placebo.

V usage is TRBV27 and J usage is TRBJ2-7; D ambiguous. Germline V lookup: CDR1 MNHEY, CDR2 SMNVEV (reference sequence). The CDR3 is 13 residues long. V lost 3 bases and J lost 5, with 11 bases in between. This CDR3 reads CASSLSQADEQYF. For the CDR3, the DNA is TGTGCCAGCAGTTTGTCTCAGGCAGACGAGCAGTACTTC.

The chain employs TRBV5-5 and TRBJ2-7; D remains ambiguous. Germline CDR1 reads SGHKS; CDR2 reads YYEKEE (reference sequence). Trimming stripped 4 bases from V and 2 bases from J, with 13 bases between. The CDR3 runs to 14 residues. The CDR3 region has the DNA TGTGCCAGCAGCCTCGCGTCAGAGGCCTACGAGCAGTACTTC. Protein: CASSLASEAYEQYF.

This clone has a single count. The chain recombines TRBV27 with TRBJ2-6, with 9 bases that match TRBD1. The CDR3 extends over 18 amino acids. Per germline, CDR1 MNHEY and CDR2 SMNVEV (reference sequence). The trim removed 5 bases at V and 0 bases at J, leaving 8 bases unmatched. CDR3 sequence reads: CASSTWTGEDSGANVLTF. Written as DNA, the CDR3 is TGTGCCAGCAGTACCTGGACAGGGGAGGACTCTGGGGCCAACGTCCTGACTTTC.

The CDR3 coding sequence is TGTGCCAGCAGCGCTTATGGAACGGAGACTGAAGCTTTCTTT. It encodes CASSAYGTETEAFF. This sequence joins TRBV27 and TRBJ1-1; no firm D call. Per germline, CDR1 MNHEY and CDR2 SMNVEV (reference sequence). V was cut by 6 bases and J by 5 bases, with 16 bases left in between. The CDR3 is 14 amino acids.

The rearrangement uses TRBV6-5 and TRBJ2-2, with D maybe TRBD2 (6 bases). Germline CDR1 MNHEY, CDR2 SVGAGI. The CDR3 length is 15 residues. Trimming cost V 2 bases and J 1 base, with 8 bases left between them. The CDR3 DNA follows: TGTGCCAGCAGTTACGAAGCGGGGAACACCGGGGAGCTGTTTTTT. As protein: CASSYEAGNTGELFF.

The sample holds one count of this clone. This chain uses TRBV19 with TRBJ1-2, with D possibly TRBD1 on 6 matching bases. In germline, CDR1 is LNHDA, CDR2 SQIVND (reference sequence). This CDR3 contains 14 residues. V lost 6 bases, J lost 6 bases, and 17 bases lay in between. The CDR3 spells CASSPSRSGDGYTF. The CDR3, as DNA: TGTGCCAGTAGCCCTAGTAGGTCAGGGGATGGCTACACCTTC. Complete variable domain (other parts from reference TRBV19 and TRBJ1-2): DGGITQSPKYLFRKEGQNVTLSCEQNLNHDAMYWYRQDPGQGLRLIYYSQIVNDFQKGDIAEGYSVSREKKESFPLTVTSAQKNPTAFYLCASSPSRSGDGYTFGSGTRLTVV.

The genes are TRBV10-3 and TRBJ1-2; no clear D gene. There are 12 residues in the CDR3. Trimming pared 6 bases from V and 7 bases from J, leaving 12 bases between. Germline CDR1 reads ENHRY; CDR2 reads SYGVKD. This chain's CDR3 is CAIRGEVGGYTF. The DNA for the CDR3 is TGTGCCATCAGGGGAGAAGTAGGTGGCTACACCTTC.

In regard to this clone: Other nucleotide sequences in the sample specify the same CDR3. This sequence joins TRBV27 and TRBJ2-3; D gene unclear. The CDR3 spans 13 residues. Looked up from germline, CDR1 is MNHEY and CDR2 is SMNVEV (reference sequence). V was pared by 2 bases and J by 0 bases, with 3 bases between. For the CDR3, the DNA is TGTGCCAGCAGTTTAGTTAGCACAGATACGCAGTATTTT. The encoded protein is CASSLVSTDTQYF.